This section outlines one TCR beta chain sequence together with its context. The germline CDR1 and CDR2 sequences are MNHEY and SVGEGT. CDR3 length: 15 amino acids. Unmatched junction bases numbered 6, after V lost 2 bases and J lost 7 bases. Measured with immunoSEQ multiplex PCR; TCRdb has only the in-frame clones, and not every one. The sample holds approximately 260,000 clones, about 80% seen once. The sample is drawn from a study of blood T cell repertoires in COVID-19. Study overall: Specimens from acute and convalescent COVID-19 originated in the United States, Italy and Spain.

This clonotype was sampled from a man in his forties or fifties who had recovered from COVID-19. The chain has TRBV6-2 or TRBV6-3 and TRBJ2-1, with 9 positions matching TRBD2. Sequenced material: PBMCs or T cells enriched from blood (not recorded which). CDR3 in DNA: TGTGCCAGCAGTTACGATGCGGGAGGGTGGAATGAGCAGTTCTTC. Encoded protein: CASSYDAGGWNEQFF.